This paragraph covers one TCR beta chain sequence. The clone's antigen remains unknown. No much larger clone exists at a distance of one base, and base qualities are not known. The immunoSEQ Assay, a bias-controlled multiplex PCR, was used to amplify TCRbeta CDR3 regions from genomic DNA. As for how the authors treated the data: Nucleated cell counts per sample were estimated from amplification of reference gene primers within the assay. To quantify the absolute abundance of each unique TCRbeta CDR3 rearrangement, sequence reads were collapsed and filtered. For each sample, productive Simpson clonality was calculated by taking the square root of Simpson's diversity index across productive rearrangements. The table comes from immuneACCESS by way of TCRdb, which keeps in-frame sequences with V and J called. Part of the clones is missing from these tables; in studies checked, under half for an unresolved V gene and the rest for unknown reasons. V and J calls and clone size are as listed in that table; D and trimming were resolved from the DNA. This sample comprises under 250,000 clones, 89% of them detected only once. Together, the top ten hold about 5% of the sample.

CDR3 length: 15 amino acids, cysteine to phenylalanine. Solely the CDR3 DNA is kept, with 45 bases framed from the first base. After removal of 4 bases from V and 7 bases from J, the junction retains 10 bases not matched to a gene. As encoded in the germline V gene, CDR1 is MNHEY while CDR2 is SVGAGI. Collaborating institutions collected whole blood in K2EDTA tubes following their own protocols. Collaborator samples were shipped for TCRbeta analysis as frozen whole blood, isolated PBMCs, or DNA extracted from either sample type. This specimen comes from a study of blood T cell repertoires in COVID-19 (dated by TCRdb to 2019 to 2021). Some background on the complete study: Collaborator samples came from the United States, Italy and Spain and covered acute and convalescent phases of COVID-19. HLA class I and class II types, where available, came from metadata supplied by the sample provider rather than from assay-based typing. The repertoires were released in a freely available public database intended as a resource for research on the immune response to SARS-CoV-2. Samples were obtained from the ongoing ImmuneRACE study (first 160 participants) and from about 1,300 subjects provided by 6 global collaborators. The material from the prospective study consisted of cDNA or gDNA derived from T cells, B-cell-depleted T cells, or PBMCs. Nearly every sample came with metadata listing a de-identified subject ID, COVID-19 status, age in years and sex. The dataset comprised deeply sampled blood TCRbeta repertoires from subjects exposed to, actively infected with, or recovered from COVID-19. General findings and caveats noted by the study authors: The quantity of clinical and demographic metadata differed by source and by participant and was supplied without curation.

The receptor was derived from a woman in her forties with acute or convalescent COVID-19. The chain joins TRBV6-5 to TRBJ1-2; 9 nucleotides in the junction match TRBD1. The sample consisted of peripheral blood. The DNA reads TGTGCCAGCAGTTCCTCAAACAGGGGGCGGGGTGGCTACACCTTC. Its product reads: CASSSSNRGRGGYTF.